This T cell receptor beta chain appears in the sequencing data of a study of patients and donors after allogeneic stem cell transplantation. This clonotype was picked up a small number of times. MiXCR was run by TCRdb on the RT-PCR reads, yielding one entry per CDR3 protein. The repertoire holds approximately 150,000 distinct CDR3 sequences, with about 30% as singletons. This TCR came from a human donor who was either an allogeneic HSCT recipient or a stem cell or donor lymphocyte infusion donor (not recorded which). It is not recorded whose cells these are; they may come from a transplant donor. What was sequenced was blood, either unsorted or a sorted T cell fraction (not recorded which).

CDR3 sequence: CASSHEPGLAGNREQFF. As DNA, the CDR3 is TGTGCCAGCAGCCACGAGCCGGGACTAGCGGGCAATCGTGAGCAGTTCTTC. This chain connects TRBV4-2 to TRBJ2-1; TRBD2 matches 12 bases. The length of the CDR3 is 17 residues. Germline V gene lookup returns CDR1 LGHNA and CDR2 YNFKEQ. Trimming cost V 3 bases and J 9 bases; bases outside gene matches: 12.